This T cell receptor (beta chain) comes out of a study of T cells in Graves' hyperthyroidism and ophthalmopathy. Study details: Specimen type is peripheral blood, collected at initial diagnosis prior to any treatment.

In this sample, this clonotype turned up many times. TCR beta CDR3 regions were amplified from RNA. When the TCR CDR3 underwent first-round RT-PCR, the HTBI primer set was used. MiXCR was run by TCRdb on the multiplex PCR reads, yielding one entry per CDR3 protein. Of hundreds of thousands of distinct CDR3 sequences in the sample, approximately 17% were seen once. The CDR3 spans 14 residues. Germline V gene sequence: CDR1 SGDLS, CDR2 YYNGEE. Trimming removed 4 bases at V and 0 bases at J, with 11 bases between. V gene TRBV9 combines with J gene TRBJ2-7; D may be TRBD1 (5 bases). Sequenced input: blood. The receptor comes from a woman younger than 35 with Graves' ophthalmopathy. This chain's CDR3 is CASSLRASSYEQYF. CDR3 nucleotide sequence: TGTGCCAGCAGCCTCAGGGCAAGCTCCTACGAGCAGTACTTC.